A single sample gave rise to the 29 T cell receptor beta chains below, sequenced in a study of patients and donors after allogeneic stem cell transplantation. TCRdb ran MiXCR on the RT-PCR reads and lists one entry per CDR3 protein. The data show about 150,000 distinct CDR3 sequences, with about two fifths seen just once and around half held by the top ten. Sequences were obtained from blood, either unsorted or a sorted T cell fraction (not recorded which). These TCRs come from a human donor who was either an allogeneic HSCT recipient or a stem cell or donor lymphocyte infusion donor (not recorded which). It is not recorded whose cells these are; they may come from a transplant donor.

This clonotype was seen a few times. This rearrangement joins TRBV12-3 or TRBV12-4 to TRBJ2-3; D remains ambiguous. V gave up 6 bases and J gave up 0 bases, with 7 bases separating them. The CDR3 loop spans 13 amino acids. The CDR3 DNA follows: TGTGCCAGCAGGCGTGCTAGCACAGATACGCAGTATTTT. It codes for CASRRASTDTQYF.

CDR3 sequence reads: CASSDFGRLEAFF. CDR3 coding DNA: TGTGCCAGCAGTGATTTCGGACGTTTAGAAGCTTTCTTT. V gene TRBV25-1 combines with J gene TRBJ1-1, with unresolved D. CDR1 is MGHDK and CDR2 is SYGVNS in the germline V gene. V was shortened by 3 bases and J by 8 bases, with 13 bases between the two germline ends. The CDR3 consists of 13 residues.

This clonotype came up a few times. The CDR3 DNA is TGTGCCAGCGTAGAGGGTATGGATGGCTACACCTTC. This sequence encodes CASVEGMDGYTF. This sequence joins TRBV28 and TRBJ1-2; D remains unclear. CDR1 is MDHEN, CDR2 SYDVKM, per germline. The CDR3 has 12 amino acids. With 8 bases removed from V and 6 bases from J, the gap between germline ends came to 13 bases.

This chain joins TRBV12-3 or TRBV12-4 and TRBJ2-7; D remains unclear. The CDR3 sequence is 13 residues long. V lost 3 bases to trimming and J lost 3 bases, with 9 bases between them. CDR3 residues: CASSLDGFYEQYV. Here the CDR3 DNA reads TGTGCCAGCAGTTTGGACGGGTTCTACGAGCAGTACGTC.

The chain couples TRBV12-3 or TRBV12-4 to TRBJ2-2; 9 bases are a match to TRBD2. The CDR3 extends over 20 amino acids. Trimming removed 5 bases from V and 2 bases from J; junction bases left unmatched: 18. The CDR3 DNA reads TGTGCCAGCAGTCCCTGGGGGGTGGATAGCGGGGGCCCCAACACCGGGGAGCTGTTTTTT. It codes for CASSPWGVDSGGPNTGELFF.

This clonotype was counted between two and nine times. V is TRBV27 and J is TRBJ2-3; unclear D gene. There are 14 residues in the CDR3. Germline V gene sequence: CDR1 MNHEY, CDR2 SMNVEV (reference sequence). The V end lost 8 bases, the J end lost 2 bases, and 14 bases lay between the germline ends. CDR3 nucleotides: TGTGCCAGCTCCTTTTGGCCCCCCACAGATACGCAGTATTTT. Translated: CASSFWPPTDTQYF.

The CDR3 DNA follows: TGTGCCAGCAGTTTAGTTCAAAGTTACGAGCAGTACTTC. This sequence encodes CASSLVQSYEQYF. This chain joins TRBV12-3 or TRBV12-4 and TRBJ2-7; D unresolved. The CDR3 totals 13 residues. Trimming took off 1 base at V and 4 bases at J, with 8 bases between the two ends.

This CDR3 is CSALDPRGNTEAFF. In DNA form, the CDR3 reads TGCAGCGCCCTGGACCCTCGGGGGAACACTGAAGCTTTCTTT. This chain joins TRBV29-1 and TRBJ1-1, with D uncertain. Germline V CDR1 and CDR2: SQVTM, ANQGSEA. The CDR3 extends over 14 amino acids. V was clipped by 7 bases and J by 1 base, with 16 bases between them.

This clonotype has just a few counts. The J gene is TRBJ1-3, the V gene TRBV20-1; tentatively, D is TRBD1 (5 bases). The CDR3 covers 13 residues. V dropped 5 bases and J dropped 1 base, with 9 bases sitting between them. Germline V gene data show CDR1 as DFQATT and CDR2 as SNEGSKA (reference sequence). CDR3 sequence: CSARRVSGNTIYF. CDR3 DNA: TGCAGTGCTCGCAGGGTTTCTGGAAACACCATATATTTT.

This clonotype was detected only a few times. The rearrangement links TRBV20-1 to TRBJ1-6; 7 bases agree with TRBD1. CDR1 is DFQATT and CDR2 is SNEGSKA in the germline V gene (reference sequence). The CDR3 runs 14 residues. Trimming took 6 bases from V and 8 from J; bases not matched to a gene: 10. In DNA form, the CDR3 reads TGCAGTGCCGATGGGCCAGGGGGGGATTCACCCCTCCACTTT. Translating gives CSADGPGGDSPLHF.

The rearrangement joins TRBV28 to TRBJ1-5; D not certain. Trimming removed 3 bases at V and 2 bases at J, with 17 bases between. This CDR3 contains 17 residues. CDR1 is MDHEN and CDR2 is SYDVKM in the germline V gene. The CDR3 nucleotides read TGTGCCAGCAGTTTCTTTCAAACGGAATTGCGCAATCAGCCCCAGCATTTT. Amino acids: CASSFFQTELRNQPQHF. Full variable domain (rest looked up from reference TRBV28 and TRBJ1-5): DVKVTQSSRYLVKRTGEKVFLECVQDMDHENMFWYRQDPGLGLRLIYFSYDVKMKEKGDIPEGYSVSREKKERFSLILESASTNQTSMYLCASSFFQTELRNQPQHFGDGTRLSIL.

CDR3 coding DNA: TGTGCCAGCAGGGAAACAGGGATCGCTGAAGCTTTCTTT. This translates into CASRETGIAEAFF. The chain employs TRBV6-5 and TRBJ1-1, with D perhaps matching TRBD1 (6 bases). V was pared by 6 bases and J by 6 bases, with 14 bases between. This CDR3 contains 13 residues. Per germline, CDR1 MNHEY and CDR2 SVGAGI.

V gene TRBV9 combines with J gene TRBJ1-1, with 8 bases fitting TRBD1. Germline CDR1 reads SGDLS; CDR2 reads YYNGEE. The CDR3 totals 16 residues. J gave up 3 bases and V 3 bases, and 10 bases lay outside the gene matches. The CDR3 DNA follows: TGTGCCAGCAGCGAGAGGGTGGACAGGGTATACACTGAAGCTTTCTTT. It specifies CASSERVDRVYTEAFF. The full variable domain, completed using reference TRBV9 and TRBJ1-1, is DSGVTQTPKHLITATGQRVTLRCSPRSGDLSVYWYQQSLDQGLQFLIQYYNGEERAKGNILERFSAQQFPDLHSELNLSSLELGDSALYFCASSERVDRVYTEAFFGQGTRLTVV.

V is TRBV4-3 and J is TRBJ2-3; a possible D gene is TRBD2 (6 bases). The CDR3 has 15 amino acids. Germline CDR1 reads LGHNA; CDR2 reads YSLEER. V shed 4 bases and J shed 1 base, with 12 bases lying between them. The CDR3 sequence: CASSPLAARTDTQYF. CDR3 bases: TGCGCCAGCAGCCCCTTAGCGGCCCGCACAGATACGCAGTATTTT.

V and J are TRBV29-1 and TRBJ1-1; the match to TRBD1 covers 7 bases. This CDR3 has 12 amino acids. Germline CDR1 is SQVTM and CDR2 is ANQGSEA. Trimming took 0 bases from V and 8 from J; bases not matched to a gene: 3. The CDR3 loop is CSVEDLGQEAFF. The CDR3 DNA reads TGCAGCGTTGAAGATTTGGGACAGGAAGCTTTCTTT. Full variable domain (outside the CDR3, taken from reference TRBV29-1 and TRBJ1-1): SAVISQKPSRDICQRGTSLTIQCQVDSQVTMMFWYRQQPGQSLTLIATANQGSEATYESGFVIDKFPISRPNLTFSTLTVSNMSPEDSSIYLCSVEDLGQEAFFGQGTRLTVV.

This clonotype was detected only a few times. The CDR3 region is CASSSSGRREKLFF. The CDR3 DNA sequence: TGTGCCAGCAGTTCCTCGGGAAGGAGAGAAAAACTGTTTTTT. The rearrangement links TRBV28 to TRBJ1-4, with D unresolved. Germline V CDR1 and CDR2: MDHEN, SYDVKM. The CDR3 sequence is 14 residues long. V lost 4 bases and J 8 bases, leaving 14 bases between the germline ends.

The rearrangement links TRBV9 to TRBJ2-2; 7 nucleotides agree with TRBD1. V lost 0 bases and J lost 2; bases outside the gene matches: 1. CDR1 and CDR2 from the germline V gene are SGDLS and YYNGEE. This CDR3 is built from 15 residues. The CDR3: CASSVAGGNTGELFF. The CDR3, as DNA: TGTGCCAGCAGCGTAGCAGGGGGAAACACCGGGGAGCTGTTTTTT.

The rearrangement uses TRBV6-2 or TRBV6-3 and TRBJ2-3, with 10 bases fitting TRBD2. V shed 6 bases, J shed 4 bases, and the junction held 7 bases outside the gene matches. Germline-derived CDR1 and CDR2 are MNHEY and SVGEGT. This CDR3 has 15 amino acids. The CDR3, as DNA: TGTGCCAGCAGCCACTCCGGGACTAGCGCAGATACGCAGTATTTT. Translating gives CASSHSGTSADTQYF.

This clonotype has just one count. In DNA, the CDR3 is TGTGCCAGCACCCCGACTGGCATTGGGCAGTATTTT. Amino acid sequence: CASTPTGIGQYF. The chain couples TRBV6-2 or TRBV6-3 to TRBJ2-3; no definite D call. V lost 7 bases and J 11 bases, leaving 16 bases between the germline ends. CDR1 and CDR2 (germline): MNHEY, SVGEGT. The CDR3 is 12 residues long.

The chain carries TRBV20-1 and TRBJ1-1, with a weak D call TRBD1 (5 bases). Germline assignment: CDR1 DFQATT and CDR2 SNEGSKA (reference sequence). This CDR3 contains 13 residues. V lost 7 bases and J 4 bases, leaving 16 bases between the germline ends. The CDR3 bases are TGCAGTGTCCTAGCCCGCGGGGGCACTGAAGCTTTCTTT. Amino acid sequence: CSVLARGGTEAFF.

This chain connects TRBV28 to TRBJ1-4; 7 bases fit TRBD1. The CDR3 length is 13 residues. CDR1 MDHEN and CDR2 SYDVKM come from the germline V gene. The trim removed 4 bases at V and 8 bases at J, leaving 4 bases unmatched. The CDR3 sequence: CASSYRGREKLFF. CDR3 nucleotide sequence: TGTGCCAGCAGTTACAGGGGAAGGGAAAAACTGTTTTTT.

The chain carries TRBV12-3 or TRBV12-4 and TRBJ2-6; D gene ambiguous. The CDR3 loop spans 14 amino acids. Trimming took 7 bases from V and 3 from J, leaving 10 bases between them. The CDR3 region has the DNA TGTGCCAGCACTACAAGTGTTGGGGCCAACGTCCTGACTTTC. This gives the protein CASTTSVGANVLTF.

This clonotype was detected a few times. J is TRBJ1-1 and V is TRBV9; a possible D gene is TRBD1 (5 bases). The V gene's germline CDR1 is SGDLS and CDR2 YYNGEE. Trimming stripped 3 bases from V and 6 bases from J, with 18 bases between. This CDR3 comprises 15 residues. The CDR3 bases are TGTGCCAGCAGCGACCCGAGCGGGGGGGATCCTGAAGCTTTCTTT. Its protein product is CASSDPSGGDPEAFF. The variable domain in full, completed from reference TRBV9 and TRBJ1-1, reads DSGVTQTPKHLITATGQRVTLRCSPRSGDLSVYWYQQSLDQGLQFLIQYYNGEERAKGNILERFSAQQFPDLHSELNLSSLELGDSALYFCASSDPSGGDPEAFFGQGTRLTVV.

The gene calls are TRBV9 and TRBJ2-3; 9 bases align to TRBD2. The J segment lost 8 bases and the V segment lost 9 bases, leaving 16 bases of the junction unmatched. This CDR3 region has 15 residues. The germline gives CDR1 SGDLS, CDR2 YYNGEE. The CDR3 loop is CATSKASGVGGTQYF. The CDR3 DNA follows: TGTGCCACCTCCAAGGCTAGCGGGGTAGGTGGTACGCAGTATTTT.

The table lists this clonotype with a few counts. The chain recombines TRBV20-1 with TRBJ1-5; possible D gene TRBD1, 5 bases. V lost 3 bases and J 4 bases, leaving 10 bases between the germline ends. The germline CDR1 and CDR2 sequences are DFQATT and SNEGSKA (reference sequence). This CDR3 comprises 13 residues. CDR3 sequence: CSASQGGNQPQHF. Here the CDR3 DNA reads TGCAGTGCTAGTCAGGGCGGGAATCAGCCCCAGCATTTT.

The J gene is TRBJ2-1, the V gene TRBV7-3; 8 bases agree with TRBD1. The CDR3 consists of 15 residues. Germline values: CDR1 SGHTA, CDR2 FQGTGA. The ends lost 5 bases at V and 6 bases at J; junction bases unmatched: 9. CDR3 nucleotides: TGTGCCAGCAGCCCAGGTGGGACAGGACGCAATGAGCAGTTCTTC. Its protein is CASSPGGTGRNEQFF.

This clonotype was recorded once. The rearrangement uses TRBV4-2 and TRBJ1-1, with D possibly matching TRBD1 (6 bases). V was clipped by 1 base and J by 5 bases, with 17 bases between them. The CDR3 loop spans 16 amino acids. The germline V gene encodes CDR1 LGHNA and CDR2 YNFKEQ. Written as DNA, the CDR3 is TGTGCCAGCAGCCAAGTAAGGAACAGGGCCGCGACTGAAGCTTTCTTT. This translates into CASSQVRNRAATEAFF.

The genes are TRBV20-1 and TRBJ1-5; a possible D gene is TRBD1 (5 bases). V was clipped by 5 bases and J by 0 bases, with 11 bases between them. The CDR3 has 14 amino acids. Per germline, CDR1 DFQATT and CDR2 SNEGSKA (reference sequence). The CDR3 spells CSAPAGRSNQPQHF. The CDR3 nucleotides are TGCAGTGCTCCGGCAGGGCGTAGCAATCAGCCCCAGCATTTT.

In this sample, this clonotype turned up a few times. CDR3 loop: CSALTGTVNNSPLHF. The CDR3 DNA reads as TGCAGTGCTCTCACGGGGACAGTAAATAATTCACCCCTCCACTTT. The chain uses TRBV20-1 and TRBJ1-6, with 7 bases identical to TRBD1. J was trimmed by 5 bases and V by 5 bases; bases with no gene match: 9. The CDR3 loop spans 15 amino acids. Germline V gene data show CDR1 as DFQATT and CDR2 as SNEGSKA (reference sequence).